Listed below are T cell receptor beta chains from one sample, sequenced in a study of cytomegalovirus exposure and HLA in healthy donors. Clones were sequenced by immunoSEQ multiplex PCR, and TCRdb holds only the in-frame ones, with some missing. The sample lists fewer than 120,000 clones, over 65% occurring once. Sequencing was done on a sample of PBMCs. Receptors were obtained from a woman aged 25 to 39 in good health and CMV-seronegative. Both conserved end residues are part of each CDR3. D genes are given only for firm matches. Part of the rows lack a size; the others show once, few, many or a class for expanded clones.

v_call	d_call	clone_size	j_call	cdr3_nt	cdr3_aa
TRBV30	.	.	TRBJ1-6	TGTGCCTGGAGTGTAGGGACACGTAATTCACCCCTCCACTTT	CAWSVGTRNSPLHF
TRBV6-4	TRBD2	.	TRBJ2-3	TGTGCCAGCAGTCGGACTAGCGGCACAGATACGCAGTATTTT	CASSRTSGTDTQYF
TRBV6-5	.	few	TRBJ1-1	TGTGCCAGCAAATGGGGCGGGAACACTGAAGCTTTCTTT	CASKWGGNTEAFF
TRBV4-2	.	.	TRBJ2-3	TGTGCCAGCAGCCGGGCTGGCCCGGATACGCAGTATTTT	CASSRAGPDTQYF
TRBV28	.	.	TRBJ1-1	TGTGCCAGCAGTTTATTCAGGGGAGCGGGGGGGACTGAAGCTTTCTTT	CASSLFRGAGGTEAFF
TRBV4-3	.	.	TRBJ1-2	TGCGCCAGCAGCCAAGCGGGCCAGGGGATCTATGGCTACACCTTC	CASSQAGQGIYGYTF
TRBV2	.	few	TRBJ2-7	TGTGCCAGCAGTTATCGCTACGAGCAGTACTTC	CASSYRYEQYF
TRBV19	.	.	TRBJ2-7	TGTGCCAGTAGTATAGACACGCTATACGAGCAGTACTTC	CASSIDTLYEQYF
TRBV5-1	.	few	TRBJ2-5	TGCGCCAGCAGCTTGGCCCTCGGGACAAATAGGGCGGAGACCCAGTACTTC	CASSLALGTNRAETQYF
TRBV9	TRBD2	.	TRBJ2-3	TGTGCCAGCAGCGCTGGGGGGGGTACAGATACGCAGTATTTT	CASSAGGGTDTQYF
TRBV4-3	.	.	TRBJ1-2	TGCGCCAGCAGCCAAGATCAGGCAGGGGACTATGGCTACACCTTC	CASSQDQAGDYGYTF
TRBV5-4	TRBD2	.	TRBJ2-5	TGTGCCACCCAGGGACTAGCGGGGGGTCCACCAGAGACCCAGTACTTC	CATQGLAGGPPETQYF
TRBV30	.	.	TRBJ2-3	TGTGCCTGGAGTGTACGCAGGGTTACAGATACGCAGTATTTT	CAWSVRRVTDTQYF
TRBV28	.	.	TRBJ1-5	TGTGCCAGCAGCTCCGACAGGCTCCGTCAGCCCCAGCATTTT	CASSSDRLRQPQHF
TRBV5-1	TRBD2	.	TRBJ2-7	TGCGCCAGCAGCCCCGGGACTAGCGACGAGCAGTACTTC	CASSPGTSDEQYF
TRBV2	.	.	TRBJ1-6	TGTGCCAGCAGTGAATCTGCGACGAGGAATTCACCCCTCCACTTT	CASSESATRNSPLHF
TRBV28	TRBD1	once	TRBJ2-7	TGTGCCAGCAGTTTCTCTCCCGACAGGGCGTCCTACGAGCAGTACTTC	CASSFSPDRASYEQYF
TRBV4-3	TRBD2	.	TRBJ2-1	TGCGCCAGCAGCCAGTCCCGCGGGAGAACCTACAATGAGCAGTTCTTC	CASSQSRGRTYNEQFF
TRBV4-3	TRBD1	.	TRBJ2-7	TGCGCCAGCAGCCAAGATTCTACAGGGGTGAACGAGCAGTACTTC	CASSQDSTGVNEQYF
TRBV7-9	TRBD1	.	TRBJ1-2	TGTGCCAGCAGAAACTCCACGGGACAGAAGGGCGGCTACACCTTC	CASRNSTGQKGGYTF
TRBV13	.	.	TRBJ2-2	TGTGCCAGCAGCGCGTGGGGGCTCTTTGCCGGGGAGCTGTTTTTT	CASSAWGLFAGELFF
TRBV7-2	TRBD1	.	TRBJ1-2	TGTGCCAGCACCCGTGTCAGGGGGGCTGAGTATGGCTACACCTTC	CASTRVRGAEYGYTF
TRBV4-2	.	once	TRBJ2-2	TGTGCCAGCAGTCGGAGGTTCCCATTTTCGGGGAACGCGAACACCGGGGAGCTGTTTTTT	CASSRRFPFSGNANTGELFF
TRBV19	.	.	TRBJ1-5	TGTGCCAGTAGGAGGTTAGGTTCGGGTCAGCCCCAGCATTTT	CASRRLGSGQPQHF
TRBV7-9	.	.	TRBJ1-1	TGTGCCAGCAGCTTAGGAGGGGGCACTGAAGCTTTCTTT	CASSLGGGTEAFF
TRBV29-1	.	.	TRBJ2-1	TGCAGCGTTGAGAGGTCCTACAATGAGCAGTTCTTC	CSVERSYNEQFF
TRBV30	.	.	TRBJ2-4	TGTGCCTGGAGTACTAAGCCCCAAAACATTCAGTACTTC	CAWSTKPQNIQYF
TRBV5-4	.	.	TRBJ1-1	TGTGCCAGCAGCTTGGACAGGGCTCTGACTGAAGCTTTCTTT	CASSLDRALTEAFF
TRBV5-6	.	.	TRBJ1-5	TGTGCCAGCAGCTTGGGGGGGGGCCAGATCAATCAGCCCCAGCATTTT	CASSLGGGQINQPQHF
TRBV10-3	TRBD1	.	TRBJ1-1	TGTGCCATCAACCCGGGACAGGGGCACACTGAAGCTTTCTTT	CAINPGQGHTEAFF
TRBV5-8	.	.	TRBJ2-7	TGTGCCAGCAGCACCCACGGCAGGGCCTACGAGCAGTACTTC	CASSTHGRAYEQYF
TRBV9	.	.	TRBJ2-2	TGTGCCAGCAGCGTCGGGGAGACGAACACCGGGGAGCTGTTTTTT	CASSVGETNTGELFF
TRBV6-6	.	.	TRBJ1-1	TGTGGCAGTCGGGGGGCCCCGGCAGGAGCTTTCTTT	CGSRGAPAGAFF
TRBV7-3	TRBD1	medium-sized	TRBJ2-2	TGTGCCAGCAATCCCACAGGGGCCACCGGGGAGCTGTTTTTT	CASNPTGATGELFF
TRBV28	.	once	TRBJ1-5	TGTGCCAGCAGTTTATTGACAGGCCCCAATCAGCCCCAGCATTTT	CASSLLTGPNQPQHF
TRBV7-8	.	.	TRBJ2-5	TGTGCCAGCAGCCTAAAAACACTACAAGAGACCCAGTACTTC	CASSLKTLQETQYF
TRBV5-4	TRBD2	.	TRBJ2-7	TGTGCCAGCAGCCGTCGGCTAGCGGGAGGGCCTACGTTGTACGAGCAGTACTTC	CASSRRLAGGPTLYEQYF
TRBV28	TRBD1	.	TRBJ2-1	TGTGCCAGCAGTTTACTGACAGGGGGCATGGTACTTTGGAACAATGAGCAGTTCTTC	CASSLLTGGMVLWNNEQFF
TRBV27	.	.	TRBJ1-1	TGTGCCAGCGGGTCCTCGACAGGACGGGTTGAAGCTTTCTTT	CASGSSTGRVEAFF
TRBV18	TRBD1	once	TRBJ2-5	TGTGCCAGCTCACCCCAGACAGGGGGGCAAGAGACCCAGTACTTC	CASSPQTGGQETQYF
TRBV4-3	TRBD2	.	TRBJ2-1	TGCGCCAGCAGCTACCGTTGGACTAGCGGGACCAGCTCCTACAATGAGCAGTTCTTC	CASSYRWTSGTSSYNEQFF
TRBV27	TRBD1	.	TRBJ1-1	TGTGCCAGCAGTTTACACACAAGACAGGGGCTTCTTGCGGGCACTGAAGCTTTCTTT	CASSLHTRQGLLAGTEAFF
TRBV25-1	TRBD1	.	TRBJ1-2	TGTGCCAGCAGTGAGGCCGCCGGGACAGGGGCGGGAGGCTACACCTTC	CASSEAAGTGAGGYTF
TRBV7-9	TRBD1	.	TRBJ2-7	TGTGCCAGCAGCTCTATCAGGGGGCCCGACTACGAGCAGTACTTC	CASSSIRGPDYEQYF
TRBV5-1	TRBD2	.	TRBJ2-1	TGCGCCAGCAGCCCGATAGCGGGAGGTCCGGCCAATGAGCAGTTCTTC	CASSPIAGGPANEQFF
TRBV7-9	TRBD1	.	TRBJ1-2	TGTGCCAGCAGCTTTGACAGGGTAGGCTACACCTTC	CASSFDRVGYTF